These 29 T cell receptor beta chains came from one sample sequenced in a study of Graves' ophthalmopathy and Graves' hyperthyroidism. The authors amplified TCR beta CDR3 regions from RNA transcripts. RT-PCR with HTBI primers came first, then second-round multiplex PCR. MiXCR, run by TCRdb on the multiplex PCR reads, gives a single entry per CDR3 protein. Among hundreds of thousands of distinct CDR3 sequences listed, around a fifth were seen once. The specimen was peripheral blood. The receptors were gathered from a woman aged 18-29 years with stable Graves' hyperthyroidism.

This clonotype has ten or more counts. The genes are TRBV2 and TRBJ2-2, with D uncertain. This CDR3 has 14 amino acids. From germline, CDR1 is SNHLY and CDR2 FYNNEI. V lost 1 base and J 7 bases, leaving 10 bases between the germline ends. Written as DNA, the CDR3 is TGTGCCAGCAGTGAAGGCCTGGTTGGCGGGGAGCTGTTTTTT. Translated, it gives CASSEGLVGGELFF.

The chain recombines TRBV6-5 with TRBJ2-5, with D unclear. Trimming removed 2 bases from V and 0 bases from J, with 7 bases in between. This CDR3 contains 14 residues. Per the germline V gene, CDR1 is MNHEY and CDR2 is SVGAGI. The CDR3 bases are TGTGCCAGCAGTTACAGCCGGTACCAAGAGACCCAGTACTTC. This translates into CASSYSRYQETQYF.

J is TRBJ2-3 and V is TRBV5-1, with 11 bases identical to TRBD2. The CDR3 has 16 amino acids. Germline V gene lookup returns CDR1 SGHRS and CDR2 YFSETQ. Unmatched junction bases numbered 4, after V lost 2 bases and J lost 2 bases. In nucleotides, the CDR3 is TGCGCCAGCAGCTTCGGGACTAGCGGACCCACAGATACGCAGTATTTT. This encodes CASSFGTSGPTDTQYF.

At least ten counts were recorded for this clonotype. The rearrangement uses TRBV28 and TRBJ1-2; tentatively, D is TRBD1 (5 bases). The CDR3 consists of 11 residues. The V gene's germline CDR1 is MDHEN and CDR2 SYDVKM. V was cut by 8 bases and J by 8 bases, with 12 bases left in between. The CDR3 DNA is TGTGCCAGCGGGGGGTTTGGCGGCTACACCTTC. It encodes CASGGFGGYTF.

This clonotype was detected ten times or more. The rearrangement links TRBV19 to TRBJ1-2; 9 bases line up with TRBD1. The CDR3 consists of 14 residues. CDR1 and CDR2 from the germline V gene are LNHDA and SQIVND (reference sequence). V shed 6 bases, J shed 4 bases, and the junction held 6 bases outside the gene matches. The CDR3 sequence: CASRPSQGAYGYTF. CDR3 DNA sequence: TGTGCCAGTAGACCCTCACAGGGGGCCTATGGCTACACCTTC.

This clonotype occurred many times. The chain joins TRBV27 to TRBJ1-5, with 10 bases aligning to TRBD1. J lost 4 bases, V lost 2 bases, and 5 bases had no gene match. CDR3 length: 16 residues. Germline V gives CDR1 MNHEY, CDR2 SMNVEV (reference sequence). CDR3 residues: CASSLTGTGVNQPQHF. The CDR3 nucleotides are TGTGCCAGCAGTTTAACCGGGACAGGGGTTAATCAGCCCCAGCATTTT.

There are a few counts of this clonotype. The chain employs TRBV2 and TRBJ2-7; TRBD1 agrees at 9 bases. This CDR3 has 15 residues. Per the germline V gene, CDR1 is SNHLY and CDR2 is FYNNEI. After removal of 5 bases from V and 10 bases from J, the junction contained 15 bases not matched to a gene. The CDR3 here is CASSRRDRDPIEQYF. CDR3 nucleotides: TGTGCCAGCAGTCGCCGGGACAGGGACCCCATCGAACAGTACTTC.

To note about this clonotype: This may arise from a read error, as a much more abundant clone is one base away. CDR3 sequence reads: CSASLLPNIKYF. The CDR3, as DNA: TGCAGTGCTAGTCTGCTTCCCAACATTAAGTACTTC. The chain joins TRBV20-1 to TRBJ2-4, with D unclear. Germline loops: CDR1 DFQATT, CDR2 SNEGSKA (reference sequence). The CDR3 covers 12 residues.

This clonotype was recorded at least ten times. The V and J genes are TRBV5-1 and TRBJ2-2; D remains ambiguous. V lost 2 bases and J 0 bases, leaving 5 bases between the germline ends. Germline V gives CDR1 SGHRS, CDR2 YFSETQ. The CDR3 sequence is 14 residues long. The CDR3 coding sequence is TGCGCCAGCAGCTTCACAGCGAACACCGGGGAGCTGTTTTTT. Translating gives CASSFTANTGELFF.

This clonotype has more than one count but fewer than ten. The chain carries TRBV12-5 and TRBJ2-5; 8 bases are shared with TRBD2. CDR1 and CDR2 (germline): LGHNT, FRNRAP. Unmatched junction bases numbered 24, after V lost 4 bases and J lost 5 bases. The CDR3 runs to 20 residues. This chain's CDR3 is CASGWINKRTGTREDETQYF. The CDR3 region has the DNA TGTGCTAGTGGTTGGATCAACAAGCGGACCGGGACTAGGGAGGACGAGACCCAGTACTTC.

The chain uses TRBV5-1 and TRBJ1-1; 7 nucleotides match TRBD1. The CDR3 consists of 12 residues. Germline assignment: CDR1 SGHRS and CDR2 YFSETQ. The V gene end was trimmed by 0 bases and the J gene end by 11 bases; junction bases not matched to a gene: 4. CDR3 loop: CASSLGAGGAFF. As DNA, the CDR3 is TGCGCCAGCAGCTTGGGAGCAGGGGGGGCTTTCTTT.

This sequence joins TRBV20-1 and TRBJ1-5, with 8 bases lining up with TRBD1. Per the germline V gene, CDR1 is DFQATT and CDR2 is SNEGSKA (reference sequence). J gave up 4 bases and V 3 bases, and 8 bases lay outside the gene matches. The CDR3 length is 15 residues. The CDR3 sequence is CSARWQGARNQPQHF. The DNA of the CDR3 is TGCAGTGCTAGGTGGCAGGGGGCTAGAAATCAGCCCCAGCATTTT.

This clonotype showed up many times. CDR3 nucleotides: TGCGCCAGCCCCTTGCGAACAGGGAGGGGATGGTTCACTGAAGCTTTCTTT. Its protein is CASPLRTGRGWFTEAFF. The chain uses TRBV5-1 and TRBJ1-1; tentative D call: TRBD1 (6 bases). Looked up from germline, CDR1 is SGHRS and CDR2 is YFSETQ. CDR3 length: 17 residues. V shed 7 bases and J shed 4 bases, with 26 bases lying between them.

This clonotype was seen ten or more times. The chain carries TRBV6-2 or TRBV6-3 and TRBJ1-2, with D perhaps TRBD1 (5 bases). Trimming stripped 6 bases from V and 6 bases from J, with 11 bases between. The CDR3 is made up of 12 amino acids. Germline V lookup: CDR1 MNHEY, CDR2 SVGEGT. CDR3: CASRGDSDGYTF. In DNA form, the CDR3 reads TGTGCCAGCAGGGGCGACAGCGATGGCTACACCTTC.

This clonotype was observed at least ten times. The rearrangement joins TRBV28 to TRBJ2-4; possibly TRBD1 for D (5 bases). V was shortened by 6 bases and J by 2 bases, with 14 bases between the two germline ends. This CDR3 is 15 amino acids long. The V gene's germline CDR1 is MDHEN and CDR2 SYDVKM. DNA of the CDR3: TGTGCCAGCAGCGATGTCAGGGTCTCCAAAAACATTCAGTACTTC. This gives the protein CASSDVRVSKNIQYF. Full variable domain (rest looked up from reference TRBV28 and TRBJ2-4): DVKVTQSSRYLVKRTGEKVFLECVQDMDHENMFWYRQDPGLGLRLIYFSYDVKMKEKGDIPEGYSVSREKKERFSLILESASTNQTSMYLCASSDVRVSKNIQYFGAGTRLSVL.

As for this clonotype: No conserved phenylalanine or tryptophan is present at the end of the CDR3, so a read error is the likely explanation. The V gene is TRBV11-2, the J gene TRBJ2-7; TRBD2 agrees at 8 bases. Unmatched junction bases numbered 11, after V lost 0 bases and J lost 7 bases. CDR1 and CDR2 (germline): SGHAT, FQNNGV. The CDR3 runs 16 residues. The CDR3 nucleotides are TGTGCCAGCAGCTTAGATGATAGAGCGGGAGTAATGGAGCAGTACATC. Protein product: CASSLDDRAGVMEQYI.

The V and J genes are TRBV30 and TRBJ2-7, with D perhaps matching TRBD2 (7 bases). Trimming took 5 bases from V and 5 from J, leaving 13 bases between them. The germline CDR1 and CDR2 sequences are GTSNPN and SVGIG (reference sequence). The CDR3 runs 12 residues. The chain's CDR3 is CAWRRGRDEQYF. The DNA of the CDR3 is TGTGCCTGGCGGAGGGGGAGGGACGAGCAGTACTTC.

The CDR3 DNA reads TGCGCCAGCAGCCCGGACAGGGATTATCAGCCCCAGCATTTT. This gives the protein CASSPDRDYQPQHF. The chain combines TRBV4-1 with TRBJ1-5, with 8 bases fitting TRBD1. Germline assignment: CDR1 MGHRA and CDR2 YSYEKL. The trim removed 4 bases at V and 5 bases at J, leaving 4 bases unmatched. The CDR3 is 14 residues long.

This clonotype was recorded at least ten times. The chain links TRBV6-5 to TRBJ2-7; 10 bases map to TRBD2. Looked up from germline, CDR1 is MNHEY and CDR2 is SVGAGI. J gave up 0 bases and V 6 bases, and 8 bases lay outside the gene matches. CDR3 length: 16 residues. The CDR3 nucleotides read TGTGCCAGCAGGGGCTTAGCGGGGGGTAGCTCCTACGAGCAGTACTTC. Its translation: CASRGLAGGSSYEQYF.

Many counts were recorded for this clonotype. V gene TRBV2 combines with J gene TRBJ1-1; the D gene is possibly TRBD1 (5 bases). Germline assignment: CDR1 SNHLY and CDR2 FYNNEI. The CDR3 sequence is 15 residues long. V lost 5 bases and J lost 4, with 17 bases in between. The CDR3 DNA reads TGTGCCAGCAGTAGCAGCGAAGTGGGGCGCACTGAAGCTTTCTTT. Translation: CASSSSEVGRTEAFF. The variable domain in full, completed from reference TRBV2 and TRBJ1-1, reads EPEVTQTPSHQVTQMGQEVILRCVPISNHLYFYWYRQILGQKVEFLVSFYNNEISEKSEIFDDQFSVERPDGSNFTLKIRSTKLEDSAMYFCASSSSEVGRTEAFFGQGTRLTVV.

Only a few counts were recorded for this clonotype. This chain links TRBV28 with TRBJ2-3; D is uncertain. Between the trimmed V and J ends, which lost 2 bases and 3 bases, there was a span of 6 bases. The CDR3 is 13 residues long. From germline, CDR1 is MDHEN and CDR2 SYDVKM. In DNA, the CDR3 is TGTGCCAGCAGTTTAACTATTACAGATACGCAGTATTTT. Its translation: CASSLTITDTQYF.

CDR3 sequence: CASTHAGNTGELFF. The CDR3, as DNA: TGTGCCAGCACCCACGCGGGGAACACCGGGGAGCTGTTTTTT. V and J are TRBV12-3 or TRBV12-4 and TRBJ2-2; TRBD2 is a possible D gene (5 bases). The CDR3 extends over 14 amino acids. Between the trimmed V and J ends, which lost 7 bases and 1 base, there was a span of 10 bases.

The chain is built from TRBV19 and TRBJ2-1; 7 bases align to TRBD1. Germline V gives CDR1 LNHDA, CDR2 SQIVND (reference sequence). This CDR3 comprises 15 residues. The junction had 0 bases not matched to a gene; V was cut back by 1 base and J by 0 bases. The CDR3 reads CASSIGQGSYNEQFF. The CDR3 region has the DNA TGTGCCAGTAGTATAGGACAGGGCTCCTACAATGAGCAGTTCTTC.

Ten or more counts support this clonotype. The chain couples TRBV5-1 to TRBJ2-7; a weak D match, TRBD1 (6 bases). The CDR3 is made up of 15 amino acids. Trimming removed 1 base from V and 2 bases from J, with 13 bases in between. The germline V gene encodes CDR1 SGHRS and CDR2 YFSETQ. CDR3 DNA sequence: TGCGCCAGCAGCTTGTCAGGGACAAGGACCTACGAGCAGTACTTC. This encodes CASSLSGTRTYEQYF.

This clonotype has more than one count but fewer than ten. CDR3 DNA sequence: TGTGCCAGCAGTGAAGAGGCCGTGCGGGCCTTCTCTGGTTTCTTT. Amino acid sequence: CASSEEAVRAFSGFF. V usage is TRBV2 and J usage is TRBJ1-1; unclear D gene. Germline V gene data show CDR1 as SNHLY and CDR2 as FYNNEI. The V gene lost 1 base and the J gene lost 13 bases, with 22 bases spanning the gap. The CDR3 runs 15 residues.

This clonotype appeared once. The chain uses TRBV5-1 and TRBJ1-1, with D perhaps matching TRBD1 (6 bases). Germline CDR1 and CDR2: SGHRS and YFSETQ. V gave up 1 base and J gave up 2 bases, with 9 bases separating them. This CDR3 has 14 amino acids. The CDR3 DNA sequence: TGCGCCAGCAGCTTGAAACAGGGAAACACTGAAGCTTTCTTT. Its translation is CASSLKQGNTEAFF. Combining the CDR3 with reference TRBV5-1 and TRBJ1-1 gives the whole variable domain KAGVTQTPRYLIKTRGQQVTLSCSPISGHRSVSWYQQTPGQGLQFLFEYFSETQRNKGNFPGRFSGRQFSNSRSEMNVSTLELGDSALYLCASSLKQGNTEAFFGQGTRLTVV.

In its sample, this clonotype was seen many times. V is TRBV6-2 or TRBV6-3 and J is TRBJ2-2; D is ambiguous. Germline-derived CDR1 and CDR2 are MNHEY and SVGEGT. The CDR3 extends over 13 amino acids. V lost 3 bases, J lost 4 bases, and 6 bases lay in between. CDR3 amino acids: CASSYFATGELFF. CDR3 nucleotides: TGTGCCAGCAGTTATTTCGCCACCGGGGAGCTGTTTTTT.

This clonotype occurred many times. V and J are TRBV6-1 and TRBJ1-2; possible D gene TRBD1, 6 bases. Trimming stripped 11 bases from V and 4 bases from J, with 14 bases between. From germline, CDR1 is MNHNS and CDR2 SASEGT. The CDR3 extends over 12 amino acids. DNA for the CDR3: TGTGCCCCCGGAGGGGGAGGCTATGGCTACACCTTC. Translating gives CAPGGGGYGYTF.

In the case of this clonotype: At one end, the junction sequence differs from germline, possibly due to a read error. The V call is TRBV4-3, the J call TRBJ2-7; no firm D call. Germline loops: CDR1 LGHNA, CDR2 YSLEER. This CDR3 spans 15 amino acids. The CDR3 DNA reads as TGCGCCAGCAGCCAAGTATCTATCGGAGCCTACGATCAGTACTTC. It translates to CASSQVSIGAYDQYF.